This T cell receptor (beta chain) was identified during a study of blood T cell repertoires in COVID-19. Original data processing: Nucleated cell number was recorded as an estimate derived from reference gene primer amplification. The data were produced by immunoSEQ multiplex PCR, yet TCRdb's version contains in-frame clones alone and is incomplete. From that table come the V and J calls and clone size; the DNA was used to work out D and trimming. The sample lists around 100,000 clones, around nine tenths occurring once. The ends were cut back, 1 base at V and 5 bases at J, with 15 bases in the middle. The V gene's germline CDR1 is LNHNV and CDR2 YYDKDF (reference sequence). This CDR3 spans 16 amino acids.

The V gene is TRBV15, the J gene TRBJ1-5; D gene ambiguous. The TCR was taken from a man between 50 and 59 years old in a cohort sampled during active COVID-19. Sequenced input: peripheral blood. CDR3 loop: CATSRGWRVEDQPQHF. CDR3 sequence (DNA): TGTGCCACCAGCAGAGGGTGGAGGGTAGAGGATCAGCCCCAGCATTTT.